The clone carrying this T cell receptor beta chain is categorized as medium-sized. These data belong to a study of blood T cell repertoires in COVID-19. Study processing details: Reference gene primer amplification yielded estimated nucleated cell counts. Profiling relied on immunoSEQ multiplex PCR, and the TCRdb table lists in-frame clones only, not all of them. The D gene and trimming were derived from the DNA, and the V and J assignments and clone size from that table. In the table there are roughly 72,000 clones, 75% to 90% of which are singletons. The receptor was derived from a man aged 65-85 years who had recovered from COVID-19. The sequenced sample was peripheral blood.

The DNA of the CDR3 is TGTGCCAGTAGTATAGAAACGGGGGGAGTCGATGAGCAGTTCTTC. Its translation: CASSIETGGVDEQFF. The chain is built from TRBV19 and TRBJ2-1; TRBD2 agrees at 7 bases. V shed 0 bases, J shed 8 bases, and the junction held 7 bases outside the gene matches. Germline assignment: CDR1 LNHDA and CDR2 SQIVND (reference sequence). This CDR3 has 15 residues.